This T cell receptor (beta chain) was documented in a study of CD8 T cells in Susac syndrome (dated by TCRdb to between 2018 and 2021). Regarding the research as a whole: Whether CD8+ T cell activation and differentiation in Susac syndrome was antigen driven was tested using repertoire sequencing.

What the authors observed across the whole study: The number of individuals in the TCR sequencing and HLA analysis was recognized as being relatively small.

High-throughput TCR beta sequencing profiled peripheral blood CD8+ and CD4+ T cells from healthy donors, Susac syndrome patients and multiple sclerosis patients. Healthy donors were included as age- and sex-matched controls. Bulk CD8+ and CD4+ T cells were purified magnetically by negative isolation, whereas CD8+ TEMRA cells were enriched by FACS. Blood was drawn into EDTA tubes, processed within 24 hours, and PBMCs were isolated by density gradient centrifugation. PBMCs intended for TCR sequencing were frozen in liquid nitrogen and were later thawed in a 37 degrees C water bath. The sorted or isolated CD4+, CD8+ and CD8+ TEMRA cells reached a purity of at least 90%. RNA was extracted using the RNeasy kit, and roughly 0.45 to 1 ug of the RNA was reverse transcribed with random hexamers. TCR beta CDR3 regions were amplified with the immunoSEQ multiplex PCR assay covering 54 Vbeta and 13 Jbeta segments. To correct PCR amplification bias, a synthetic template baseline was used for both primer optimization and computational correction. As for the original processing: Only productive sequences were kept, with reads annotated to V, D and J genes according to IMGT and analyzed in immunoSEQ Analyzer. To calculate clonality, Shannon entropy was normalized by log2 of the number of productive unique sequences and then subtracted from one. For each patient and control, public and private clones were evaluated within the 100 most prevalent clones. A clone was defined as Susac-specific if it was absent from the healthy and MS cohorts, from some 1,100 published viral clones and from other ImmuneACCESS disease sequences. TCRdb handled the public reads itself, with Q25 trimming in fastp and clone calling in MiXCR, and kept productive beta chains. Merged by CDR3 protein, the rows form single entries marked with the most common genes and DNA. These V and J calls derive from TCRdb rather than the authors' analysis. The sample yields around 190,000 distinct CDR3 sequences; roughly 94% were counted once. The top ten hold less than 0.11% of the sample.

Worth noting for this clonotype: The target of this receptor is not known. No clone much larger than this one lies a single base away; base qualities are absent.

Sequences DFQATT (CDR1) and SNEGSKA (CDR2) are obtained from the germline V gene (reference sequence). The CDR3 goes from the cysteine to the phenylalanine over 12 residues. CDR3 DNA is the only sequence kept; it has 36 bases, read in frame from the first base. V loses 7 bases, J loses 7 bases, and the germline ends lie 14 bases apart. Source material: CD4+ T cells from PBMCs. The chain is assembled from TRBV20-1 and TRBJ2-1; the D segment cannot be called with confidence. The TCR comes from a human donor in good health. The bases are TGCAGTGTGGAGTTTCCCTTTAATGAGCAGTTCTTC. This is translated as CSVEFPFNEQFF.